The following is a TCR beta chain sequence with its context. Original processing methods: Scientists estimated how many nucleated cells there were by amplifying reference gene primers. Data came from immunoSEQ multiplex PCR; TCRdb stores just in-frame clones and leaves some out. The DNA was the basis for D and trimming; V, J and clone size are from that table. The sample yields more than 250,000 clones, 86% seen once. This sample was included in a study of blood T cell repertoires in COVID-19. As for the study in general: Italy, Spain and the United States were the sources of the convalescent and acute COVID-19 samples. PBMCs, B-cell-depleted T cells, or T cells were the source of the cDNA or gDNA that made up the material.

The germline V gene encodes CDR1 SGHTA and CDR2 FQGNSA. Trimming shortened V by 5 bases and J by 5 bases, and 21 bases separated the two germline ends. The length of the CDR3 is 17 residues. The rearrangement joins TRBV7-2 to TRBJ2-2; D may be TRBD2 (7 bases). Sequencing used peripheral blood. This sequence was found in a woman between 45 and 65 years old with acute or convalescent COVID-19. CDR3 loop: CASSKAKGGHITGELFF. The CDR3 bases are TGTGCCAGCAGCAAGGCCAAGGGGGGGCATATAACCGGGGAGCTGTTTTTT.